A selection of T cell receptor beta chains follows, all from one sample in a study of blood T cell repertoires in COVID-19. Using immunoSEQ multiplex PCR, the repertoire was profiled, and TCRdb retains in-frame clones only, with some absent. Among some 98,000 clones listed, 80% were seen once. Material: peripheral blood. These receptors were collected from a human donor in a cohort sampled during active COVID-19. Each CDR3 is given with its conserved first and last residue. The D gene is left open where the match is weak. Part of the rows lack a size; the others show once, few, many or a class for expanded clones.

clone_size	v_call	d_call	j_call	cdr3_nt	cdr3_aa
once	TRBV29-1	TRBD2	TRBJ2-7	TGCAGCGTTGGTAACACGGGAGCGGGGAACTACGAGCAGTACTTC	CSVGNTGAGNYEQYF
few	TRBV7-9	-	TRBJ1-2	TGTGCCAGCAGCTTAGTTCGGGACTATGGCTACACCTTC	CASSLVRDYGYTF
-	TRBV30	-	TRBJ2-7	TGTGCCTGGAGTAGATCGGGCTACGAGCAGTACTTC	CAWSRSGYEQYF
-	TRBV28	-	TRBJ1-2	TGTGCCAGCAGTCAGGGTGACTATGGCTACACCTTC	CASSQGDYGYTF
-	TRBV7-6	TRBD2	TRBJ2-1	TGTGCCAGCAGCTCTTGGACTAGCGGGAGCGATGAGCAGTTCTTC	CASSSWTSGSDEQFF
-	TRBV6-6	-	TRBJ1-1	TGTGCCAGCAGCATCACGGACACGAACACTGAAGCTTTCTTT	CASSITDTNTEAFF
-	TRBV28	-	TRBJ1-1	TGTGCCAGCTGGCGGGCCGGGAACACTGAAGCTTTCTTT	CASWRAGNTEAFF
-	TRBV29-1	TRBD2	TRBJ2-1	TGCAGCGTTCAATCGACTAGCCGGTTCTACAATGAGCAGTTCTTC	CSVQSTSRFYNEQFF
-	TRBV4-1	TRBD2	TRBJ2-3	TGCGCCAGCAGCCATGAGACTAGCGCCTCAGATACGCAGTATTTT	CASSHETSASDTQYF
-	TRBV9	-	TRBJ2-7	TGTGCCAGCAGCGTAGGGACAGCCAACGAGCAGTACTTC	CASSVGTANEQYF
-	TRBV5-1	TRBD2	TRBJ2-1	TGCGCCAGCAGCCTCGACGGGGGGGCAGGTGGGATCAATGAGCAGTTCTTC	CASSLDGGAGGINEQFF
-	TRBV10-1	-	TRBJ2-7	TGCGCCAGCATTCCCCGCGGCGCCCGTTCCCACGAGCAGTACTTC	CASIPRGARSHEQYF
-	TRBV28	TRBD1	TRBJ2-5	TGTGCCAGCGGGGGAAACAGGGGGCAGACCCAGTACTTC	CASGGNRGQTQYF
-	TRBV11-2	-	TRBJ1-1	TGTGCCAGCAGCTTAGGCGGCATGAACACTGAAGCTTTCTTT	CASSLGGMNTEAFF
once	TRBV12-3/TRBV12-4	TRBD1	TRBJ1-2	TGTGCCAGCACCCCGGGACAGTACTATGGCTACACCTTC	CASTPGQYYGYTF
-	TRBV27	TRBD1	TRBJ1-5	TGTGCCAGCAGGGGACAGGGGTCTTCCAATCAGCCCCAGCATTTT	CASRGQGSSNQPQHF
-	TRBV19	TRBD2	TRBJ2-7	TGTGCCAGTAGCTTGTCGACTAGCGGTCCCTACGAGCAGTACTTC	CASSLSTSGPYEQYF
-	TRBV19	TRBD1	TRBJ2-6	TGTGCCAGTTTAGACAGGGCTGGGGCCAACGTCCTGACTTTC	CASLDRAGANVLTF